The rows below give T cell receptor beta chains drawn from one sample of a study of blood T cell repertoires in COVID-19. This table comes from immunoSEQ multiplex PCR, and its TCRdb copy is limited to in-frame clones, with some not included. The sample yields tens of thousands of clones, around four fifths seen once. Material for sequencing was peripheral blood. These receptors all come from a human donor in a cohort sampled during active COVID-19. The CDR3 runs from the conserved cysteine through the conserved F or W. A D gene is named only where the DNA matches it firmly. Only part of the rows carry a size: once, few, many, or a class if the clone is expanded.

clone size: -; V gene: TRBV30; D gene: -; J gene: TRBJ2-5; CDR3 DNA: TGTGCCTGGAGTGTAGGTTCGGGACAAAGGTACTTC; CDR3 protein: CAWSVGSGQRYF
clone size: -; V gene: TRBV5-1; D gene: TRBD1; J gene: TRBJ1-3; CDR3 DNA: TGCGCCAGCAGCGTGACAGGGGGCGACGGAAACACCATATATTTT; CDR3 protein: CASSVTGGDGNTIYF
clone size: -; V gene: TRBV5-1; D gene: -; J gene: TRBJ2-3; CDR3 DNA: TGCGCCAGCCGGATGGAGGGCCTTTCGGATACGCAGTATTTT; CDR3 protein: CASRMEGLSDTQYF
clone size: once; V gene: TRBV3-1/TRBV3-2; D gene: TRBD1; J gene: TRBJ1-2; CDR3 DNA: TGTGCCAGCAGCCCCCTGGAGACAGGGGGCCTCTTGTTCGGATACACCTTC; CDR3 protein: CASSPLETGGLLFGYTF
clone size: -; V gene: TRBV2; D gene: -; J gene: TRBJ2-7; CDR3 DNA: TGTGCCAGCAGTGTCCCGGGACTTAATCAGCAGTACTTC; CDR3 protein: CASSVPGLNQQYF
clone size: -; V gene: TRBV19; D gene: -; J gene: TRBJ1-1; CDR3 DNA: TGTGCCAGTAGCTGGACAAGGGATCGGGTGAACACTGAAGCTTTCTTT; CDR3 protein: CASSWTRDRVNTEAFF
clone size: -; V gene: TRBV7-9; D gene: -; J gene: TRBJ2-1; CDR3 DNA: TGTGCCAGCAGCACCGAGGACACCACTTACAATGAGCAGTTCTTC; CDR3 protein: CASSTEDTTYNEQFF
clone size: -; V gene: TRBV2; D gene: TRBD2; J gene: TRBJ2-1; CDR3 DNA: TGTGCCAGCAGTCTACTAGCGGCGGCCTCCAATGAGCAGTTCTTC; CDR3 protein: CASSLLAAASNEQFF
clone size: -; V gene: TRBV27; D gene: -; J gene: TRBJ2-5; CDR3 DNA: TGTGCCAGCCGGCAGCGGGGCAGGGGAGTAGAGACCCAGTACTTC; CDR3 protein: CASRQRGRGVETQYF
clone size: -; V gene: TRBV5-1; D gene: -; J gene: TRBJ1-1; CDR3 DNA: TGCGCCAGCAGCTTCTTCCTGGAGGGCACTGAAGCTTTCTTT; CDR3 protein: CASSFFLEGTEAFF
clone size: -; V gene: TRBV5-6; D gene: -; J gene: TRBJ1-6; CDR3 DNA: TGTGCCAGCAGGAGCCGCGGGGGTGTAGGGTCACCCCTCCACTTT; CDR3 protein: CASRSRGGVGSPLHF
clone size: -; V gene: TRBV9; D gene: TRBD1; J gene: TRBJ2-7; CDR3 DNA: TGTGCCAGCAGCCAAAGACAGGGGAGCTCCTACGAGCAGTACTTC; CDR3 protein: CASSQRQGSSYEQYF
clone size: -; V gene: TRBV5-1; D gene: -; J gene: TRBJ1-3; CDR3 DNA: TGCGCCAGCAGCTTGGATAGGACACGAAACACCATATATTTT; CDR3 protein: CASSLDRTRNTIYF
clone size: -; V gene: TRBV29-1; D gene: TRBD1; J gene: TRBJ2-1; CDR3 DNA: TGCAGCGTGCTCGGACAGGGGGCGTACAATGAGCAGTTCTTC; CDR3 protein: CSVLGQGAYNEQFF
clone size: -; V gene: TRBV5-4; D gene: TRBD1; J gene: TRBJ2-5; CDR3 DNA: TGTGCCAGCAGCTTAGGACAGGGAAATTCGGGCCAGTACTTC; CDR3 protein: CASSLGQGNSGQYF
clone size: -; V gene: TRBV27; D gene: TRBD1; J gene: TRBJ1-2; CDR3 DNA: TGTGCCAGCAGTTTAGGGACAGCCTATGGCTACACCTTC; CDR3 protein: CASSLGTAYGYTF
clone size: -; V gene: TRBV10-2; D gene: -; J gene: TRBJ2-7; CDR3 DNA: TGCGCCAGCAGTCCCTCTGTGACTACTCCCTACGAGCAGTACTTC; CDR3 protein: CASSPSVTTPYEQYF
clone size: -; V gene: TRBV7-8; D gene: -; J gene: TRBJ2-7; CDR3 DNA: TGTGCCAGCAGCTTAGCGAGACCGGCCGGGGGTTACGAGCAGTACTTC; CDR3 protein: CASSLARPAGGYEQYF
clone size: -; V gene: TRBV5-6; D gene: -; J gene: TRBJ2-3; CDR3 DNA: TGTGCCAGCAGCTTCCTAAGTACGGGGGGCGCGTCAGATACGCAGTATTTT; CDR3 protein: CASSFLSTGGASDTQYF
clone size: once; V gene: TRBV11-2; D gene: TRBD1; J gene: TRBJ2-7; CDR3 DNA: TGTGCCAGCAGCAGGACAGGGGACCATTTGATGCGCGAGCAGTACTTC; CDR3 protein: CASSRTGDHLMREQYF
clone size: -; V gene: TRBV9; D gene: -; J gene: TRBJ2-1; CDR3 DNA: TGTGCCAGCAGCCCCCGGGTGCTAGGGGGTGAGCAGTTCTTC; CDR3 protein: CASSPRVLGGEQFF
clone size: once; V gene: TRBV10-2; D gene: -; J gene: TRBJ1-5; CDR3 DNA: TGCGCCAGCACGAACAGCCCGGTGTGGCCCCAGCATTTT; CDR3 protein: CASTNSPVWPQHF
clone size: -; V gene: TRBV30; D gene: -; J gene: TRBJ1-5; CDR3 DNA: TGTGCCTGGAGTGTACCCGGGCAGCCCCAGCATTTT; CDR3 protein: CAWSVPGQPQHF
clone size: -; V gene: TRBV30; D gene: -; J gene: TRBJ1-3; CDR3 DNA: TGTGCCTGGAGCGGAACGGGGAACTCTGGAAACACCATATATTTT; CDR3 protein: CAWSGTGNSGNTIYF
clone size: few; V gene: TRBV15; D gene: -; J gene: TRBJ1-2; CDR3 DNA: TGTGCCACCAGCAAGGGGTTCCTCCCCTATGGCTACACCTTC; CDR3 protein: CATSKGFLPYGYTF
clone size: -; V gene: TRBV19; D gene: -; J gene: TRBJ1-2; CDR3 DNA: TGTGCCAGTAGTACAAGAGGGATCGGCTACACCTTC; CDR3 protein: CASSTRGIGYTF
clone size: -; V gene: TRBV5-4; D gene: -; J gene: TRBJ1-1; CDR3 DNA: TGTGCCAGCAGCTTGGATGGTTCCTATGAAGCTTTCTTT; CDR3 protein: CASSLDGSYEAFF
clone size: -; V gene: TRBV6-5; D gene: -; J gene: TRBJ1-2; CDR3 DNA: TGTGCCAGCCCAGACCAGGGTGGCTACACCTTC; CDR3 protein: CASPDQGGYTF
clone size: -; V gene: TRBV11-2; D gene: TRBD1; J gene: TRBJ2-7; CDR3 DNA: TGTGCCAGCATTCTTTCCCCGGGACAGAGAAACGAGCAGTACTTC; CDR3 protein: CASILSPGQRNEQYF
clone size: large; V gene: TRBV5-1; D gene: TRBD1; J gene: TRBJ2-1; CDR3 DNA: TGCGCCAGCAGCTTGACGACTGGGACAGGGGCTGAGCAGTTCTTC; CDR3 protein: CASSLTTGTGAEQFF
clone size: -; V gene: TRBV5-1; D gene: -; J gene: TRBJ2-5; CDR3 DNA: TGCGCCAGCAGCTTCAGACTAGGCCAGGAGACCCAGTACTTC; CDR3 protein: CASSFRLGQETQYF
clone size: -; V gene: TRBV10-3; D gene: -; J gene: TRBJ1-3; CDR3 DNA: TGTGCCTCAATGACAGGTCTTTTTCGCTTTGGAAACACCATATATTTT; CDR3 protein: CASMTGLFRFGNTIYF
clone size: few; V gene: TRBV4-1; D gene: TRBD1; J gene: TRBJ1-3; CDR3 DNA: TGCGCCAGCAGCCAATTCGACAGGGGGGTTGGAAACACCATATATTTT; CDR3 protein: CASSQFDRGVGNTIYF
clone size: -; V gene: TRBV10-3; D gene: TRBD1; J gene: TRBJ2-2; CDR3 DNA: TGTGCCACCGGGCCAGGGGGTTTGGTGAAGAACACCGGGGAGCTGTTTTTT; CDR3 protein: CATGPGGLVKNTGELFF
clone size: -; V gene: TRBV30; D gene: -; J gene: TRBJ1-3; CDR3 DNA: TGTGCCTGGAGTGTTTGGACACCTGGAAACACCATATATTTT; CDR3 protein: CAWSVWTPGNTIYF